These T cell receptor beta chains were read from a single sample in a study of T cell responses to AZD1222 COVID-19 vaccine. Profiled with immunoSEQ multiplex PCR; TCRdb holds only in-frame clones, not every one. The data show fewer than 85,000 clones, about 91% seen once. This specimen consisted of peripheral blood, obtained on day 0 of MenACWY control vaccination. These receptors came from an adult in good health. CDR3s include the opening cysteine and the closing phenylalanine or tryptophan. A D gene is named only where the DNA matches it firmly. Clone size is stated in some rows and not others, as once, few, many or a class when expanded.

CDR3 protein | CDR3 DNA | J gene | V gene | D gene | clone size
CASSQAQGTQYNEQFF | TGCGCCAGCAGCCAAGCTCAGGGGACTCAGTACAATGAGCAGTTCTTC | TRBJ2-1 | TRBV4-1 | NA | NA
CASTEQFF | TGTGCCAGCACCGAGCAGTTCTTC | TRBJ2-1 | TRBV28 | NA | NA
CASIPQGARTEAFF | TGTGCCAGCATTCCACAGGGGGCCCGGACTGAAGCTTTCTTT | TRBJ1-1 | TRBV25-1 | TRBD1 | NA
CASSSEGGRGNTIYF | TGTGCCAGCAGCTCGGAGGGGGGGCGGGGAAACACCATATATTTT | TRBJ1-3 | TRBV5-4 | NA | NA
CASSDQGPGEQFF | TGTGCCAGCAGCGACCAGGGGCCCGGTGAGCAGTTCTTC | TRBJ2-1 | TRBV7-9 | NA | NA
CASSQDAPNLGYEQYF | TGCGCCAGCAGCCAAGATGCCCCAAACCTCGGATACGAGCAGTACTTC | TRBJ2-7 | TRBV4-3 | NA | NA
CASSWTSGRLSYNEQFF | TGCGCCAGCAGCTGGACTAGCGGGAGGCTCTCCTACAATGAGCAGTTCTTC | TRBJ2-1 | TRBV5-1 | TRBD2 | NA
CASSPQRTGLNTEAFF | TGCGCCAGCAGCCCTCAAAGGACAGGGCTGAACACTGAAGCTTTCTTT | TRBJ1-1 | TRBV5-1 | TRBD1 | NA
CASSEMGHGYTF | TGCGCCAGCAGTGAGATGGGCCATGGCTACACCTTC | TRBJ1-2 | TRBV10-2 | NA | NA
CASSFEEEGTEAFF | TGCGCCAGCAGCTTCGAGGAGGAGGGCACTGAAGCTTTCTTT | TRBJ1-1 | TRBV5-1 | NA | NA
CASSESKGLAGFHEQFF | TGCGCCAGCAGTGAGTCGAAGGGACTAGCTGGCTTCCATGAGCAGTTCTTC | TRBJ2-1 | TRBV10-1 | TRBD2 | NA
CSASTDRGREETQYF | TGCAGTGCTAGTACCGACAGGGGGCGTGAAGAGACCCAGTACTTC | TRBJ2-5 | TRBV20-1 | TRBD1 | NA
CAISDAGHNSPLHF | TGTGCCATCAGTGACGCGGGACACAATTCACCCCTCCACTTT | TRBJ1-6 | TRBV10-3 | NA | NA
CASSLAGVLSSYNEQFF | TGTGCCAGCAGCTTAGCGGGAGTGCTTAGCTCCTACAATGAGCAGTTCTTC | TRBJ2-1 | TRBV7-2 | NA | NA
CSVEGQGGSYEQYF | TGCAGCGTTGAAGGTCAGGGGGGTTCCTACGAGCAGTACTTC | TRBJ2-7 | TRBV29-1 | NA | NA
CASSSPRTSGTYEQYF | TGTGCCAGCAGTTCTCCAAGGACTAGCGGCACCTACGAGCAGTACTTC | TRBJ2-7 | TRBV27 | TRBD2 | NA
CASSGSGLSYEQYF | TGTGCCAGCTCCGGTAGCGGACTCTCCTACGAGCAGTACTTC | TRBJ2-7 | TRBV7-8 | NA | NA
CASSLGQVQPQHF | TGTGCCAGCAGCCTCGGACAGGTTCAGCCCCAGCATTTT | TRBJ1-5 | TRBV7-2 | TRBD1 | NA
CASRNTGNQPQHF | TGTGCCAGCAGGAACACGGGCAATCAGCCCCAGCATTTT | TRBJ1-5 | TRBV2 | NA | once
CASSRSAGGGYEQYF | TGTGCCAGCAGCCGCTCCGCCGGAGGGGGGTACGAGCAGTACTTC | TRBJ2-7 | TRBV28 | NA | once
CASSWTGGDEKLFF | TGTGCCAGCAGCTGGACCGGAGGGGACGAAAAACTGTTTTTT | TRBJ1-4 | TRBV5-5 | NA | NA
CASSQSAYIDGELYRSNQPQHF | TGCGCCAGCAGTCAATCGGCTTATATAGACGGGGAGTTATACCGTAGCAATCAGCCCCAGCATTTT | TRBJ1-5 | TRBV23-1 | NA | NA
CAWDGGYGYTF | TGTGCCTGGGACGGAGGATATGGCTACACCTTC | TRBJ1-2 | TRBV30 | NA | NA
CASSYSGQGAAGYTF | TGTGCCAGCAGTTACTCGGGACAGGGGGCGGCTGGCTACACCTTC | TRBJ1-2 | TRBV6-6 | TRBD1 | NA
CASSLSGTGNQPQHF | TGTGCCAGCAGCTTATCGGGCACCGGCAATCAGCCCCAGCATTTT | TRBJ1-5 | TRBV7-2 | NA | once
CASSLSGRSYEQYF | TGTGCCAGCAGCTTAAGCGGGCGCTCCTACGAGCAGTACTTC | TRBJ2-7 | TRBV7-2 | NA | NA
CASSTGQGNTGELFF | TGTGCCAGTAGTACGGGACAGGGGAACACCGGGGAGCTGTTTTTT | TRBJ2-2 | TRBV19 | TRBD1 | NA
CASSLRGMRDSPLHF | TGTGCCAGCAGCCTTCGGGGGATGAGGGATTCACCCCTCCACTTT | TRBJ1-6 | TRBV6-2/TRBV6-3 | NA | NA
CASSLAGGYTEAFF | TGTGCCAGCAGTTTGGCCGGGGGGTACACTGAAGCTTTCTTT | TRBJ1-1 | TRBV28 | NA | once
CASADLLPYEQYF | TGTGCCAGCGCCGACCTACTGCCCTACGAGCAGTACTTC | TRBJ2-7 | TRBV25-1 | NA | once
CASSKDSGLGINQPQHF | TGTGCCAGCAGCAAGGACTCAGGTTTGGGTATCAATCAGCCCCAGCATTTT | TRBJ1-5 | TRBV21-1 | NA | NA
CASSLALREGRDTQYF | TGCGCCAGCAGCTTAGCTCTCCGGGAGGGGAGAGATACGCAGTATTTT | TRBJ2-3 | TRBV5-1 | TRBD2 | NA
CASSIGGLAGVETQYF | TGTGCCAGTAGTATTGGGGGACTAGCGGGAGTTGAGACCCAGTACTTC | TRBJ2-5 | TRBV19 | TRBD2 | NA
CASRSTDTQYF | TGCGCCAGCAGGAGCACAGATACGCAGTATTTT | TRBJ2-3 | TRBV5-1 | NA | NA
CASSGFSSGSNEQFF | TGCGCCAGCAGTGGGTTCTCTAGCGGGAGCAATGAGCAGTTCTTC | TRBJ2-1 | TRBV10-1 | TRBD2 | NA
CASSLGTGRTDTQYF | TGTGCCAGCTCACTCGGGACAGGGAGAACAGATACGCAGTATTTT | TRBJ2-3 | TRBV18 | TRBD1 | NA
CASSPGEGYEQYF | TGTGCCAGTAGCCCGGGAGAGGGCTACGAGCAGTACTTC | TRBJ2-7 | TRBV19 | NA | once
CASSWTGEETQYF | TGTGCCAGCAGTTGGACAGGGGAGGAGACCCAGTACTTC | TRBJ2-5 | TRBV12-3/TRBV12-4 | TRBD1 | NA
CASRPTGLTPGTDTQYF | TGTGCCAGCAGGCCGACGGGACTTACCCCGGGCACAGATACGCAGTATTTT | TRBJ2-3 | TRBV28 | NA | NA
CASSEYGAPVLANQPQHF | TGTGCCAGCAGTGAATATGGGGCCCCGGTCCTAGCAAATCAGCCCCAGCATTTT | TRBJ1-5 | TRBV6-1 | NA | once
CASSLVRDYLDNEQFF | TGTGCCAGCAGCTTAGTGCGGGACTATCTTGACAATGAGCAGTTCTTC | TRBJ2-1 | TRBV7-9 | TRBD2 | NA
CASSQRQGLNTEAFF | TGTGCCAGCAGCCAAAGACAGGGACTGAACACTGAAGCTTTCTTT | TRBJ1-1 | TRBV13 | TRBD1 | NA
CASSGDRPSGGYTF | TGTGCCAGCAGCGGGGACAGACCTTCGGGAGGCTACACCTTC | TRBJ1-2 | TRBV27 | TRBD1 | once
CSVERETGNTIYF | TGCAGCGTTGAAAGGGAAACTGGAAACACCATATATTTT | TRBJ1-3 | TRBV29-1 | NA | NA
CASSEEGLGEQYF | TGTGCCAGCAGTGAGGAGGGTCTGGGCGAGCAGTACTTC | TRBJ2-7 | TRBV6-1 | NA | NA
CASSRDIGQGSSAYEQYF | TGCGCCAGCAGCAGGGATATAGGTCAGGGTTCGTCTGCCTACGAGCAGTACTTC | TRBJ2-7 | TRBV4-1 | NA | NA
CASLPGTGGYEQYF | TGTGCCAGCCTTCCCGGGACAGGGGGTTACGAGCAGTACTTC | TRBJ2-7 | TRBV28 | TRBD1 | few
CATSEAAGTFGETQYF | TGTGCCACCAGTGAGGCAGCAGGGACCTTCGGAGAGACCCAGTACTTC | TRBJ2-5 | TRBV24-1 | NA | NA
CASRRGPDTGELFF | TGTGCCAGCCGCAGGGGGCCGGACACCGGGGAGCTGTTTTTT | TRBJ2-2 | TRBV6-4 | TRBD1 | NA